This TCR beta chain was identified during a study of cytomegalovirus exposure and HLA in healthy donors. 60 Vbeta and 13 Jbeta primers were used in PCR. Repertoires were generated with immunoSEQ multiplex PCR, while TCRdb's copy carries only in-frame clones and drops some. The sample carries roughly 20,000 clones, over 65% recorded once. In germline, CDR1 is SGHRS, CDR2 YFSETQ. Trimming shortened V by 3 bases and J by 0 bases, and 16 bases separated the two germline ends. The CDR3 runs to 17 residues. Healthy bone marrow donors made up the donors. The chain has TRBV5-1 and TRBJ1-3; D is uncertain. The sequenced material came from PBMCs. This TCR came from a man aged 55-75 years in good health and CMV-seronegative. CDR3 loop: CASSSQTTQSSGNTIYF. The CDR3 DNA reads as TGCGCCAGCAGCTCCCAGACAACTCAGAGCTCTGGAAACACCATATATTTT.